One and the same sample provided the 20 T cell receptor beta chains below, sequenced in a study of low-dose radiotherapy and immunotherapy resistance in tumors. TRAV- and TRBV-specific primers were used for first-strand cDNA, which covered alpha and beta chains. The TCRs were subjected to amplification over 20 PCR cycles employing a constant-region primer in conjunction with a V-primer adapter. TCRdb analysed the reads with MiXCR anew, one entry per CDR3 protein. Of tens of thousands of distinct CDR3 sequences listed, 9.4% are singletons. Time point specified: before trial treatment. The material sequenced was PBMCs, taken before treatment. The origin of the receptors is a male donor with prostate cancer.

This clonotype came up many times. The chain couples TRBV12-3 or TRBV12-4 to TRBJ2-5, with 9 bases matching TRBD1. V gave up 6 bases and J gave up 5 bases; unmatched junction bases: 10. This CDR3 region has 15 residues. The CDR3 region is CASSQSGTGYETQYF. In nucleotides, the CDR3 is TGTGCCAGCAGCCAATCCGGGACAGGGTATGAGACCCAGTACTTC.

This clonotype was found many times. The CDR3, as DNA: TGTGCCAGCAGTGAGTGGGGGGCTAGCACAGATACGCAGTATTTT. The encoded protein is CASSEWGASTDTQYF. The chain recombines TRBV2 with TRBJ2-3; D may be TRBD1 or TRBD2 (6 bases each). The germline V gene encodes CDR1 SNHLY and CDR2 FYNNEI. The CDR3 spans 15 residues. Trimming pared 3 bases from V and 0 bases from J, leaving 10 bases between.

This clonotype was picked up many times. The chain recombines TRBV2 with TRBJ2-1; D possibly corresponds to TRBD1 (6 bases). Germline CDR1 reads SNHLY; CDR2 reads FYNNEI. V lost 6 bases to trimming and J lost 0 bases, with 12 bases between them. The CDR3 covers 15 residues. The CDR3 nucleotides read TGTGCCAGCAGACTTACAGGGAACTCCTACAATGAGCAGTTCTTC. This gives the protein CASRLTGNSYNEQFF.

This clonotype was recorded many times. V gene TRBV12-3 or TRBV12-4 combines with J gene TRBJ2-1, with D possibly matching TRBD1 (6 bases). CDR3 length: 14 amino acids. V was shortened by 7 bases and J by 6 bases, with 16 bases between the two germline ends. CDR3 DNA: TGTGCCAGCACCCTGACAGGTCGGACCAATGAGCAGTTCTTC. Protein: CASTLTGRTNEQFF.

This clonotype was seen at least ten times. V usage is TRBV29-1 and J usage is TRBJ2-5, with 7 bases that match TRBD1. V was pared by 0 bases and J by 5 bases, with 9 bases of the junction left unmatched. Germline V CDR1 and CDR2: SQVTM, ANQGSEA. This CDR3 contains 15 residues. CDR3 bases: TGCAGCGTTGAAGACCCGAACAGGGGCTGGGAGACCCAGTACTTC. This encodes CSVEDPNRGWETQYF.

In this sample, this clonotype turned up many times. V and J are TRBV18 and TRBJ2-1; D unclear. Germline V gene lookup returns CDR1 KGHSH and CDR2 LQKENI. CDR3 length equals 14 residues. V was cut by 10 bases and J by 6 bases, with 19 bases left in between. CDR3 sequence (DNA): TGTGCCACCTGTAGGCTGGCTGCCCTCAATGAGCAGTTCTTC. Residues: CATCRLAALNEQFF.

With respect to this clonotype: A read error likely explains this, since a far larger clone differs by one base. V gene TRBV3-1 combines with J gene TRBJ2-1, with TRBD2 matching 8 bases. This CDR3 is 14 amino acids long. The trim removed 8 bases at V and 13 bases at J, leaving 16 bases unmatched. Germline CDR1 reads LGHDT; CDR2 reads YNNKEL (reference sequence). CDR3 coding DNA: TGTGCCAGCTCGGTAGCGGGATATCAAGAGACCCAGTTCTTC. It is translated as CASSVAGYQETQFF.

This clonotype was observed at least ten times. The gene calls are TRBV7-2 and TRBJ2-2; D tentatively fits TRBD1 or TRBD2 (6 bases each). Trimming removed 1 base from V and 7 bases from J, with 13 bases in between. Germline V CDR1 and CDR2: SGHTA, FQGNSA. The CDR3 has 15 residues. CDR3 region: CASSLVGGDGGELFF. The CDR3 DNA follows: TGTGCCAGCAGCTTAGTCGGGGGCGATGGCGGGGAGCTGTTTTTT. The entire variable domain, with the rest obtained from reference TRBV7-2 and TRBJ2-2, is as follows: GAGVSQSPSNKVTEKGKDVELRCDPISGHTALYWYRQSLGQGLEFLIYFQGNSAPDKSGLPSDRFSAERTGGSVSTLTIQRTQQEDSAVYLCASSLVGGDGGELFFGEGSRLTVL.

This clonotype was detected ten times or more. The genes are TRBV18 and TRBJ1-4; D unclear. Germline CDR1 is KGHSH and CDR2 is LQKENI. The CDR3 consists of 16 residues. Trimming shortened V by 3 bases and J by 7 bases, and 18 bases separated the two germline ends. CDR3 loop: CASSPNVRSRSEKLFF. CDR3 DNA: TGTGCCAGCTCACCGAACGTAAGATCGCGGAGTGAAAAACTGTTTTTT.

This clonotype was counted ten times or more. The rearrangement links TRBV20-1 to TRBJ2-7, with 8 bases lining up with TRBD1. The CDR3 is made up of 15 amino acids. J gave up 0 bases and V 6 bases, and 10 bases lay outside the gene matches. CDR1 is DFQATT and CDR2 is SNEGSKA in the germline V gene (reference sequence). CDR3 sequence reads: CSAPGGTGSSYEQYF. CDR3 nucleotides: TGCAGTGCCCCGGGCGGGACAGGCAGCTCCTACGAGCAGTACTTC.

This clonotype was recorded at least ten times. Here the CDR3 DNA reads TGCAGTGCTAGGGGACAGGGAGTCTACGAGCAGTACTTC. It is translated as CSARGQGVYEQYF. The rearrangement links TRBV20-1 to TRBJ2-7, with 9 positions matching TRBD1. With 3 bases clipped from V and 3 bases from J, the junction kept 3 bases outside the gene matches. CDR1 and CDR2 from the germline V gene are DFQATT and SNEGSKA (reference sequence). This CDR3 is built from 13 residues.

This clonotype was detected ten times or more. The V gene is TRBV11-3, the J gene TRBJ2-2; 9 bases are a match to TRBD2. Germline V gene data show CDR1 as SGHNT and CDR2 as YENEEA. This CDR3 is built from 18 residues. V lost 0 bases, J lost 3 bases, and 8 bases stayed unmatched. The CDR3 reads CASSLDSAGGPHTGELFF. The CDR3 region has the DNA TGTGCCAGCAGCTTAGATTCCGCGGGAGGGCCCCACACCGGGGAGCTGTTTTTT.

This clonotype was seen many times. The genes are TRBV5-1 and TRBJ2-2; D not certain. The germline V gene has CDR1 SGHRS and CDR2 YFSETQ. Between the trimmed V and J ends, which lost 5 bases and 0 bases, there was a span of 8 bases. The length of the CDR3 is 14 residues. In DNA, the CDR3 is TGCGCCAGCAGGCAGAGTCCGAACACCGGGGAGCTGTTTTTT. Protein product: CASRQSPNTGELFF.

This clonotype showed up many times. The V gene is TRBV30, the J gene TRBJ2-7, with D maybe TRBD1 (6 bases). Germline CDR1 reads GTSNPN; CDR2 reads SVGIG (reference sequence). This CDR3 spans 12 amino acids. Trimming stripped 5 bases from V and 5 bases from J, with 13 bases between. The CDR3: CAWGNRVDEQYF. CDR3 nucleotide sequence: TGTGCCTGGGGGAACAGGGTGGACGAGCAGTACTTC.

This clonotype was seen at least ten times. V usage is TRBV7-8 and J usage is TRBJ1-5; D remains unclear. Trimming took off 1 base at V and 6 bases at J, with 7 bases between the two ends. The germline gives CDR1 SGHVS, CDR2 FQNEAQ. The CDR3 runs 13 residues. The DNA for the CDR3 is TGTGCCAGCAGCTTAGACCCCGCTCAGCCCCAGCATTTT. Translating it yields CASSLDPAQPQHF.

This clonotype was counted ten times or more. The chain uses TRBV28 and TRBJ1-1; 9 bases line up with TRBD1. This CDR3 is built from 15 residues. Germline-derived CDR1 and CDR2 are MDHEN and SYDVKM. V was pared by 5 bases and J by 4 bases, with 8 bases of the junction left unmatched. The CDR3: CASSPGQGLSTEAFF. DNA for the CDR3: TGTGCCAGCAGTCCAGGACAGGGGTTGAGCACTGAAGCTTTCTTT.

This clonotype showed up many times. The chain is built from TRBV30 and TRBJ2-1; D is unresolved. Germline CDR1 GTSNPN, CDR2 SVGIG (reference sequence). The CDR3 extends over 15 amino acids. V shed 0 bases and J shed 0 bases, with 9 bases lying between them. The DNA of the CDR3 is TGTGCCTGGAGTGTACGGAGTAGCTCCTACAATGAGCAGTTCTTC. It is translated as CAWSVRSSSYNEQFF.

Ten or more counts support this clonotype. The chain carries TRBV6-2 or TRBV6-3 and TRBJ2-5; D tentatively reads TRBD1 or TRBD2 (5 bases each). The V end was cut by 6 bases, the J end by 7 bases, with 18 bases between. CDR3 length: 14 residues. CDR1 is MNHEY and CDR2 is SVGEGT in the germline V gene. This chain's CDR3 is CASRPWKGRGTQYF. In DNA form, the CDR3 reads TGTGCCAGCAGACCCTGGAAGGGGAGAGGGACCCAGTACTTC.

This clonotype was detected many times. The rearrangement links TRBV28 to TRBJ2-1; D remains ambiguous. There are 14 residues in the CDR3. V dropped 6 bases and J dropped 2 bases, with 11 bases sitting between them. Looked up from germline, CDR1 is MDHEN and CDR2 is SYDVKM. The CDR3 nucleotides read TGTGCCAGCAGCCCGCGGCAGACCTACAATGAGCAGTTCTTC. Translating gives CASSPRQTYNEQFF.

This clonotype was counted ten times or more. The chain recombines TRBV5-6 with TRBJ2-1; TRBD2 aligns across 10 bases. Germline loops: CDR1 SGHDT, CDR2 YYEEEE. The CDR3 covers 16 residues. The V gene end was trimmed by 3 bases and the J gene end by 0 bases; junction bases not matched to a gene: 3. The CDR3 region is CASSSRLAGSYNEQFF. As DNA, the CDR3 is TGTGCCAGCAGCTCTCGACTAGCGGGCTCCTACAATGAGCAGTTCTTC. Full variable domain (outside the CDR3, taken from reference TRBV5-6 and TRBJ2-1): DAGVTQSPTHLIKTRGQQVTLRCSPKSGHDTVSWYQQALGQGPQFIFQYYEEEERQRGNFPDRFSGHQFPNYSSELNVNALLLGDSALYLCASSSRLAGSYNEQFFGPGTRLTVL.